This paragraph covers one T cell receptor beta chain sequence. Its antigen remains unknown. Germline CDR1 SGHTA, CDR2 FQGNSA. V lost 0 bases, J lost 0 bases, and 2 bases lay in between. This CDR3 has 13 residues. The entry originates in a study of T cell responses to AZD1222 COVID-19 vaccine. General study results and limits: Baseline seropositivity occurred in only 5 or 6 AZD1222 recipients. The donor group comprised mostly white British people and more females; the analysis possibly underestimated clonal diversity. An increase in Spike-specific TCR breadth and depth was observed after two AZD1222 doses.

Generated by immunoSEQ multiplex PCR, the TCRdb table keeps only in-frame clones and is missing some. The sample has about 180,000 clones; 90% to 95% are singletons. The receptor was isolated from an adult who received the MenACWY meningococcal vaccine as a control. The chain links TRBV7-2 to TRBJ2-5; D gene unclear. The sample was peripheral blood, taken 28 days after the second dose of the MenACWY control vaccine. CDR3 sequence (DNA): TGTGCCAGCAGCTTAGCGTACCAAGAGACCCAGTACTTC. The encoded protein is CASSLAYQETQYF.